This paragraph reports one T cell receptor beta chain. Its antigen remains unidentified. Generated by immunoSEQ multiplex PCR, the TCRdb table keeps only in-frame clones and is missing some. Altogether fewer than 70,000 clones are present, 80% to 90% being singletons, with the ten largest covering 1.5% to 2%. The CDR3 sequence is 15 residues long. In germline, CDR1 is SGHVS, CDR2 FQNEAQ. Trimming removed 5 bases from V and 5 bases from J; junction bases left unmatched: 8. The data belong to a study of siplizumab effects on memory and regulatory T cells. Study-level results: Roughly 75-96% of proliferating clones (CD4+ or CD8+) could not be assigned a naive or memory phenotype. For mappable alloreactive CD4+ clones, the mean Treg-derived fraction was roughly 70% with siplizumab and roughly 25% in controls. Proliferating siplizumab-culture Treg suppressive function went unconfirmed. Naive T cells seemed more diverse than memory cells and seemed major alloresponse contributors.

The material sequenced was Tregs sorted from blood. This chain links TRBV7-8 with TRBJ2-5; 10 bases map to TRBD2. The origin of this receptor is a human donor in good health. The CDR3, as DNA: TGTGCCAGCAGCCCGGGACTAGCGTCGGCGGAGACCCAGTACTTC. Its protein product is CASSPGLASAETQYF.